Listed here is a single T cell receptor beta chain. The data derive from a study of blood T cell repertoires in COVID-19. Study summary: Sites across the United States, Italy and Spain contributed samples from acute and convalescent COVID-19. PBMCs, B-cell-depleted T cells, or T cells were the source of the cDNA or gDNA that made up the material.

Original handling: Cell counts per sample came from amplifying reference gene primers. Assay used: immunoSEQ multiplex PCR; TCRdb lists only in-frame clones, some missing. V, J and clone size are taken as reported in that table, and D and trimming were inferred from the DNA itself. The data contain a few hundred thousand clones, roughly 84% of them singletons. Seattle patients were enrolled while actively infected and followed longitudinally. The V end lost 2 bases, the J end lost 2 bases, and 11 bases lay between the germline ends. The CDR3 contains 16 residues. Germline CDR1 SGHRS, CDR2 YFSETQ. The gene calls are TRBV5-1 and TRBJ2-6; weak D call: TRBD2 (6 bases). The TCR originated in an older person with COVID-19, enrolled during active disease. The specimen was peripheral blood. The CDR3 DNA is TGCGCCAGCAGCTTTGGCGGGATTACTGGGGCCAACGTCCTGACTTTC. Protein product: CASSFGGITGANVLTF.